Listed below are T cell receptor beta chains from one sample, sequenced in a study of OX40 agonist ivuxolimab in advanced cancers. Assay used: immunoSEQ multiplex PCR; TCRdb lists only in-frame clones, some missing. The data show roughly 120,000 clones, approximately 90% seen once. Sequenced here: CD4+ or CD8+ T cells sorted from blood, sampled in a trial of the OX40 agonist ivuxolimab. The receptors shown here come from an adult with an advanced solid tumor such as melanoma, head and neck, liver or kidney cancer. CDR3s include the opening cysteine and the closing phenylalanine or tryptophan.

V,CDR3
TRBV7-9,CASSFQGAVTEAFF
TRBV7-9,CASSLQRGWQDEQFF
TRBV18,CASSPDLAKNIQYF
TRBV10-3,CAIRRDSEAFF
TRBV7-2,CASSLKGYGVPQETQYF
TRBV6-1,CASSEVGANTEAFF
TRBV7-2,CASSPGRVTDTQYF
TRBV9,CASSVSGSGEKLFF
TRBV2,CAGRDDPLYGYTF
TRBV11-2,CASSLDTAGGAETQYF
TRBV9,CASSVAQAGNEQYF
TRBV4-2,CASSQFWGSSNQPQHF
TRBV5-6,CASSLGQGASGYTF
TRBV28,CATLTTRGVQETQYF
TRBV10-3,CATLPATGSGQPQHF
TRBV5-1,CASSLDRQVQETQYF
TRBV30,CAWTSGGGETQYF
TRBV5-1,CASSPSGGFQETQYF
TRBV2,CASSEAGTSGGDEFF
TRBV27,CASSWTVPYNEQFF
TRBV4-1,CASSPDRGDQPQHF
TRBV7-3,CASSSTKNTEAFF
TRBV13,CASSLESSYEQYF
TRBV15,CATSRDPGPNEQFF
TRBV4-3,CASSQDGRGEKLFF
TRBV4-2,CASSLGANTDTQYF
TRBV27,CASSSGRSLYGYTF
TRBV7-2,CASSLARDGGYTF